These 16 T cell receptor beta chains were all obtained from the same sample, sequenced in a study of Graves' ophthalmopathy and Graves' hyperthyroidism listed by TCRdb under 2018. The sequencer was an Illumina HiSeq 2000. TCR beta CDR3 regions were amplified from RNA transcripts for repertoire sequencing. A first-round RT-PCR used HTBI primers with the Qiagen OneStep RT-PCR kit, followed by a second-round multiplex PCR, size selection and purification. In TCRdb, the public reads were trimmed at Q25 with fastp and aligned with MiXCR, with productive beta chains retained. Each entry merges the rows of one CDR3 protein and shows their most common DNA and genes. This sample comprises 650,000 to 800,000 distinct CDR3 sequences, about two fifths of them detected only once. 3% to 3.5% of the sample belongs to the ten largest clones. The sequencing sample was made of peripheral blood. These receptors all stem from an adult man with Graves' ophthalmopathy.

Regarding this clonotype: Without the conserved terminal phenylalanine or tryptophan, this CDR3 likely stems from a read error. In DNA form, the CDR3 reads TGCGCCAGCAGCCAAGCAGCGCTAGCGGGGGACTACGAGCAGTACCTC. The encoded protein is CASSQAALAGDYEQYL. This chain uses TRBV10-2 with TRBJ2-7; 10 nucleotides match TRBD2. Germline V gene data show CDR1 as WSHSY and CDR2 as SAAADI. Trimming cost V 6 bases and J 3 bases; bases outside gene matches: 11. The CDR3 loop spans 16 amino acids.

Many counts were recorded for this clonotype. The CDR3 nucleotides read TGTGCCAGCAGCTTATACGGGGTCTATGGCTACACCTTC. It encodes CASSLYGVYGYTF. The chain combines TRBV7-2 with TRBJ1-2; no firm D call. The germline V and J ends were trimmed by 2 bases and 4 bases, with 8 bases remaining between them. The CDR3 extends over 13 amino acids. CDR1 and CDR2 from the germline V gene are SGHTA and FQGNSA.

This clonotype came up a few times. This chain links TRBV9 with TRBJ2-5; D uncertain. The J call is uncertain, as TRBJ2-1 better fits the DNA end. From germline, CDR1 is SGDLS and CDR2 YYNGEE. This CDR3 comprises 12 residues. The CDR3 DNA is TGTGCCAGCAGCTTAGCCGGCAATGAGCAGTTCTTC. Translated: CASSLAGNEQFF.

This chain uses TRBV19 with TRBJ2-2; 15 bases align to TRBD2. The J segment lost 4 bases and the V segment lost 8 bases, leaving 5 bases of the junction unmatched. Germline assignment: CDR1 LNHDA and CDR2 SQIVND (reference sequence). This CDR3 region has 16 residues. CDR3 amino acids: CASGLAGGPGTGELFF. CDR3 DNA sequence: TGTGCCAGTGGACTAGCGGGAGGGCCGGGCACCGGGGAGCTGTTTTTT.

CDR3 protein: CSDDLGNTEAFF. CDR3 DNA: TGCAGCGACGACTTGGGGAACACTGAAGCTTTCTTT. This chain links TRBV29-1 with TRBJ1-1; the D is unclear. V gave up 7 bases and J gave up 1 base, with 10 bases separating them. Germline values: CDR1 SQVTM, CDR2 ANQGSEA. CDR3 size: 12 residues.

This clonotype was seen just once. This rearrangement joins TRBV24-1 to TRBJ2-3; D not certain. Trimming left V 5 bases short and J 4 bases short, with 12 bases between. This CDR3 spans 14 amino acids. The V gene's germline CDR1 is KGHDR and CDR2 SFDVKD. The CDR3 loop reads CATSGRAGPDTQYF. The DNA of the CDR3 is TGTGCCACCAGTGGACGGGCAGGCCCAGATACGCAGTATTTT.

The J gene is TRBJ1-4, the V gene TRBV20-1, with D possibly TRBD1 on 5 matching bases. The CDR3 runs to 15 residues. The germline gives CDR1 DFQATT, CDR2 SNEGSKA (reference sequence). V was trimmed by 1 base and J by 5 bases, leaving 14 bases between them. This CDR3 is CSARGKGVTNEKLFF. DNA for the CDR3: TGCAGTGCTAGAGGCAAAGGGGTCACGAATGAAAAACTGTTTTTT.

This clonotype was seen more than once but under ten times. This chain uses TRBV4-1 with TRBJ2-7; 7 nucleotides align to TRBD1. The germline CDR1 and CDR2 sequences are MGHRA and YSYEKL. This CDR3 is built from 16 residues. V lost 2 bases to trimming and J lost 1 base; unmatched junction nucleotides: 8. CDR3 sequence reads: CASSQYRQGTSYEQYF. In DNA form, the CDR3 reads TGCGCCAGCAGCCAATACAGACAGGGAACATCCTACGAGCAGTACTTC.

This clonotype was observed a handful of times. This chain connects TRBV25-1 to TRBJ2-4; TRBD1 agrees at 8 bases. Unmatched junction bases numbered 5, after V lost 6 bases and J lost 7 bases. Germline lookup yields CDR1 MGHDK and CDR2 SYGVNS. This CDR3 spans 13 amino acids. The CDR3 region has the DNA TGTGCCAGCAGAGGACAGGGCCAGAACATTCAGTACTTC. Protein: CASRGQGQNIQYF. Using reference TRBV25-1 and TRBJ2-4 for the parts outside the CDR3, the full variable domain is EADIYQTPRYLVIGTGKKITLECSQTMGHDKMYWYQQDPGMELHLIHYSYGVNSTEKGDLSSESTVSRIRTEHFPLTLESARPSHTSQYLCASRGQGQNIQYFGAGTRLSVL.

Many counts were recorded for this clonotype. The gene calls are TRBV7-9 and TRBJ1-2; 8 bases align to TRBD1. CDR1 and CDR2 from the germline V gene are SEHNR and FQNEAQ (reference sequence). The CDR3 spans 13 residues. V lost 4 bases and J lost 5; bases outside the gene matches: 3. In nucleotides, the CDR3 is TGTGCCAGCAGCTCGGGACAGGCTTATGGCTACACCTTC. The encoded protein is CASSSGQAYGYTF.

This sequence joins TRBV7-9 and TRBJ2-1; 10 bases match TRBD1. Germline V gene lookup returns CDR1 SEHNR and CDR2 FQNEAQ (reference sequence). V lost 5 bases and J lost 9; bases outside the gene matches: 7. This CDR3 comprises 14 residues. CDR3 sequence reads: CASSATGQGFEQFF. CDR3 bases: TGTGCCAGCAGCGCTACGGGACAGGGGTTTGAGCAGTTCTTC.

This clonotype occurred many times. The genes are TRBV7-9 and TRBJ1-1; the D gene is possibly TRBD1 (5 bases). Per the germline V gene, CDR1 is SEHNR and CDR2 is FQNEAQ (reference sequence). The CDR3 contains 16 residues. V dropped 5 bases and J dropped 3 bases, with 19 bases sitting between them. The chain's CDR3 is CASSKESGFRDTEAFF. CDR3 nucleotide sequence: TGTGCCAGCAGCAAAGAATCAGGGTTTCGGGACACTGAAGCTTTCTTT.

This clonotype was seen many times. The rearrangement uses TRBV9 and TRBJ2-5, with D unresolved. Germline assignment: CDR1 SGDLS and CDR2 YYNGEE. V was pared by 3 bases and J by 4 bases, with 10 bases between. The CDR3 covers 13 residues. CDR3 sequence reads: CASSARDRETQYF. The CDR3 bases are TGTGCCAGCAGCGCGCGAGATAGAGAGACCCAGTACTTC. Supplemented by reference TRBV9 and TRBJ2-5, the full variable domain reads DSGVTQTPKHLITATGQRVTLRCSPRSGDLSVYWYQQSLDQGLQFLIQYYNGEERAKGNILERFSAQQFPDLHSELNLSSLELGDSALYFCASSARDRETQYFGPGTRLLVL.

The chain links TRBV7-2 to TRBJ2-5, with a tentative D call TRBD2 (5 bases). CDR1 is SGHTA, CDR2 FQGNSA, per germline. The CDR3 has 16 residues. V was pared by 3 bases and J by 1 base, with 15 bases between. In DNA form, the CDR3 reads TGTGCCAGCAGCTTGTTGTGGGGAGTGAGCCAAGAGACCCAGTACTTC. Its protein product is CASSLLWGVSQETQYF.

This clonotype was detected only a few times. V usage is TRBV13 and J usage is TRBJ2-2, with 10 bases that match TRBD2. Looked up from germline, CDR1 is PRHDT and CDR2 is FYEKMQ (reference sequence). The CDR3 spans 19 residues. Unmatched junction bases numbered 15, after V lost 6 bases and J lost 2 bases. The CDR3 nucleotides read TGTGCCAGCAGAAAAAGCCTGGTGTCTAGCGGGAGAAACACCGGGGAGCTGTTTTTT. It yields the protein CASRKSLVSSGRNTGELFF.

This clonotype was recorded many times. CDR3 coding DNA: TGCAGCGTAGGACAGTCTGGGGCCAACGTCCTGACTTTC. This gives the protein CSVGQSGANVLTF. This sequence joins TRBV29-1 and TRBJ2-6, with TRBD1 as a possible D gene (6 bases). Germline V gives CDR1 SQVTM, CDR2 ANQGSEA. Trimming took 6 bases from V and 1 from J, leaving 7 bases between them. CDR3 length: 13 amino acids. The complete variable domain, with remaining parts taken from reference TRBV29-1 and TRBJ2-6, reads SAVISQKPSRDICQRGTSLTIQCQVDSQVTMMFWYRQQPGQSLTLIATANQGSEATYESGFVIDKFPISRPNLTFSTLTVSNMSPEDSSIYLCSVGQSGANVLTFGAGSRLTVL.